The clone carrying this TCR beta chain has only a few counts. What it binds is not known. Each of the donors had around 10 milliliters of peripheral blood drawn into EDTA-treated Vacutainer tubes. This sample was taken from a study of blood T cells in healthy people across ages. Overall study results and limits: Relative to aged donors, long-lived donors carried more naive CD4+ cells and displayed higher diversity.

Primed by a sample-barcoded 5' primer and a J-beta primer mix, a second PCR proceeded for about 6 to 12 cycles. A template-switch adaptor containing 12 random nucleotides labeled each cDNA molecule. TCRdb used MiXCR to reprocess the 5' RACE reads, holding one entry per CDR3 protein. This repertoire shows about 800,000 distinct CDR3 sequences, 20% to 30% found once; its top ten account for under 4.5%. Germline assignment: CDR1 SQVTM and CDR2 ANQGSEA. The CDR3 spans 13 residues. V shed 1 base, J shed 7 bases, and the junction held 5 bases outside the gene matches. The same data also contributed to another study, on T cells of mothers and their children. That work states: The donor cohort consisted of three healthy Caucasian mothers and their six children.

The chain joins TRBV29-1 to TRBJ2-5; 8 positions match TRBD1. The specimen sequenced was blood. This receptor was taken from a boy between 10 and 17 years old in good health. The CDR3 here is CSVEGQGAGTQYF. The CDR3 bases are TGCAGCGTTGAAGGCCAGGGGGCTGGGACCCAGTACTTC.